Described below is a single T cell receptor (beta chain) sequence and its context. The data derive from a study of shared clonotypes between healthy human individuals. This CDR3 is built from 15 residues. Trimming at V came to 7 bases and at J to 11 bases, leaving 15 bases not matched to a gene. The germline gives CDR1 MDHEN, CDR2 SYDVKM. Each of the donors was a healthy adult who was HIV-negative and had not had a recent acute infection or vaccination. CD45RA+ naive and CD45RA-negative memory subsets were separated from CD4+ cells. It was at deep level that the assay was run. Using immunoSEQ multiplex PCR, the repertoire was profiled, and TCRdb retains in-frame clones only, with some absent. The table includes roughly 2.2 million clones, roughly 90% detected once.

Material: naive CD4+ T cells from PBMCs. Sample subset: CD45RA+ positively selected. This sequence was found in a man younger than 35 in good health. Some clones in this sample may be carry-over from other donors' samples. The rearrangement uses TRBV28 and TRBJ2-3, with TRBD2 matching over 10 bases. CDR3: CASTETSGIFLGQYF. CDR3 DNA sequence: TGTGCCAGCACGGAAACTAGCGGGATCTTCCTAGGGCAGTATTTT. The full variable domain, rest sourced from reference TRBV28 and TRBJ2-3, is DVKVTQSSRYLVKRTGEKVFLECVQDMDHENMFWYRQDPGLGLRLIYFSYDVKMKEKGDIPEGYSVSREKKERFSLILESASTNQTSMYLCASTETSGIFLGQYFGPGTRLTVL.